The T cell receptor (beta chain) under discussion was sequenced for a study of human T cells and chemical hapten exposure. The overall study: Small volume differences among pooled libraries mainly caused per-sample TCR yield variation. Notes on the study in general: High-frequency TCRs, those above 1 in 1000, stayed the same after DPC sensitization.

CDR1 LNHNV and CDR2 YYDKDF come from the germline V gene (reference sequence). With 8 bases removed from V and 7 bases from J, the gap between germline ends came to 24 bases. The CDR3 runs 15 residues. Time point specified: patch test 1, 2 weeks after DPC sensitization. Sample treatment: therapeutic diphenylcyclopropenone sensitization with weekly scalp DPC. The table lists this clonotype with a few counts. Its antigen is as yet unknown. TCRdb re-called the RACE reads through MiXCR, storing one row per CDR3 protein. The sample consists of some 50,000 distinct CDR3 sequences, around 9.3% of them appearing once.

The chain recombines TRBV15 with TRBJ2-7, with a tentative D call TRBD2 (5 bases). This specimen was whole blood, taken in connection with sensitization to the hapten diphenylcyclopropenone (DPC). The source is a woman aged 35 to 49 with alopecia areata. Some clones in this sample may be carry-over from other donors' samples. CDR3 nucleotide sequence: TGTGCCACCGGAAAAACGGACTCCCCGTTTTGGGAGCAGTACTTC. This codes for CATGKTDSPFWEQYF.